This is a list of T cell receptor beta chains from one sample in a study of cytomegalovirus exposure and HLA in healthy donors. The table came from immunoSEQ multiplex PCR; TCRdb's copy has only in-frame clones and leaves some out. The table has 140,000 to 150,000 clones, around a tenth seen once. Source material: PBMCs. The receptors stem from a male donor in good health and CMV-seronegative. Each CDR3 is given with its conserved first and last residue. The D gene is left open where the match is weak. Some rows have no size entry. The others give once, few or many, or a class for an expanded clone.

TRBD1	TRBV6-5	few	TRBJ1-4	TGTGCCAGCAGTTACGCCCCGGGGACAGGAGAAAAACTGTTTTTT	CASSYAPGTGEKLFF
-	TRBV5-4	-	TRBJ2-1	TGTGCCAGCAGGCGGCTTTACAATGAGCAGTTCTTC	CASRRLYNEQFF
TRBD1	TRBV18	few	TRBJ2-3	TGTGCCAGCTCACGTCAACGGGACAGTCCCTTCACAGATACGCAGTATTTT	CASSRQRDSPFTDTQYF
-	TRBV7-9	-	TRBJ1-1	TGTGCCAGCAGCTTCCCCCGGGCTTTCTTT	CASSFPRAFF
TRBD1	TRBV28	few	TRBJ2-7	TGTGCCAGCAGTTTGGACAGGGGGGGGGAGTACTTC	CASSLDRGGEYF
-	TRBV29-1	-	TRBJ2-4	TGCAGCGTTCCACAGCTAGCCAAAAACATTCAGTACTTC	CSVPQLAKNIQYF
TRBD1	TRBV6-5	few	TRBJ2-2	TGTGCCAGCAGCCGACAGGGGGAGAACACCGGGGAGCTGTTTTTT	CASSRQGENTGELFF
-	TRBV2	few	TRBJ2-7	TGTGCCAGCAGATTGGGCCAGTACGAGCAGTACTTC	CASRLGQYEQYF
TRBD1	TRBV6-5	-	TRBJ1-5	TGTGCCAGCAGCTCCGGGACAGCCCCCAATCAGCCCCAGCATTTT	CASSSGTAPNQPQHF
TRBD2	TRBV5-1	-	TRBJ2-2	TGCGCCAGCAGCCAGGAGCGGGGGAGGACCGGGGAGCTGTTTTTT	CASSQERGRTGELFF
-	TRBV7-3	-	TRBJ2-1	TGTGCCAGCAGCCTAGGCCAGGGGAGTGAGCAGTTCTTC	CASSLGQGSEQFF
-	TRBV28	-	TRBJ2-5	TGTGCCAGCAGTCCCCCAGGCTCTAGGAGCAGGGGATGGGAGACCCAGTACTTC	CASSPPGSRSRGWETQYF
TRBD2	TRBV5-4	-	TRBJ2-7	TGTGCCAGCAGCTTAACTCTAGCGGACGAGCAGTACTTC	CASSLTLADEQYF
-	TRBV28	few	TRBJ2-1	TGTGCTAGCAGTTTTCTAGTTCCAGCTGGTGAGCAGTTCTTC	CASSFLVPAGEQFF
TRBD1	TRBV10-3	-	TRBJ2-7	TGTGCCATCAGTGCTGTTACAGGGGTACATCACCTCTACGAGCAGTACTTC	CAISAVTGVHHLYEQYF
TRBD1	TRBV5-1	-	TRBJ1-5	TGCGCCAGCAGCCAGGAGGGGGCTCAGCCCCAGCATTTT	CASSQEGAQPQHF
TRBD1	TRBV7-8	-	TRBJ1-6	TGTGCCAGCAGCGCGGACAGGTCCTATAATTCACCCCTCCACTTT	CASSADRSYNSPLHF
-	TRBV4-3	few	TRBJ2-1	TGCGCCAGCAGCCAAGATGGAGACCCGAGCTCCTACAATGAGCAGTTCTTC	CASSQDGDPSSYNEQFF